This T cell receptor beta chain appears in the sequencing data of a study of OX40 agonist ivuxolimab in advanced cancers. For the wider study: The costimulatory receptor OX40 (CD134) was targeted by ivuxolimab, a fully human IgG2 agonistic monoclonal antibody. Intravenous ivuxolimab was administered to patients every 2 weeks at six dose levels: 0.01, 0.1, 0.3, 1.5, 3 and 10 mg/kg. Of the roughly 52 dose-escalation patients, hepatocellular carcinoma was present in around 19, melanoma in around 15, renal cell carcinoma in 9 and head and neck cancer in 9. A male proportion of 70% to 90% and a mean age of approximately 58 years, ranging from about 23 to 79, were recorded for the dose-escalation cohort. Patients were allowed to have had prior anti-PD-1, anti-PD-L1 or anti-CTLA-4 therapy, and more than 30% of the dose-escalation patients had previously received checkpoint inhibitors. Partial responses occurred in three dose-escalation patients, of whom one had hepatocellular carcinoma and two had cutaneous melanoma. The purpose of peripheral TCRbeta sequencing was to test whether ivuxolimab changed TCR sequence diversity and led to clonal T-cell expansion. The paper covers the monotherapy dose-escalation part of the phase I ivuxolimab trial, which included N of about 56 patients.

The junction carries 13 bases between V and J, which are trimmed by 6 bases and 6 bases respectively. There are 12 amino acids in the CDR3, from cysteine to phenylalanine inclusive. Only the CDR3 part of the read is kept: 36 bases, read in frame from the first base. According to the germline V gene, CDR1 reads SQVTM and CDR2 reads ANQGSEA. Paper-wide results and their limitations: Antigen specificity was not determined for the clonally expanded peripheral T cells. At doses from 0.1 to 3.0 mg/kg, clonal expansion was seen in both CD4+ and CD8+ blood T cells between baseline and week 6. After ivuxolimab, expanded clones were on average more numerous among CD8+ T cells than among CD4+ T cells. Low levels of normalized T-cell clonal expansion were also seen in some patients who did not respond. In the 0.1-3.0 mg/kg groups, partial responders were among the patients with the lowest normalized peripheral clonal expansion, particularly in CD8+ T cells.

The trial excluded patients who had a history of autoimmune disease or were on systemic immunosuppression. Peripheral blood for TCR sequencing was collected from all dose cohorts at baseline, on cycle 4 day 1, and on cycle 7 day 1. The samples were drawn from a first-in-human, open-label, multicenter phase I dose-escalation trial of ivuxolimab. The trial enrolled adults with locally advanced or metastatic head and neck squamous cell, hepatocellular, melanoma or renal cell carcinoma. CD4+ and CD8+ T cells were sorted separately from peripheral blood before TCR sequencing. Genomic DNA was extracted from sorted cells for sequencing of the TCRbeta CDR3 region. TCRbeta CDR3 regions were sequenced using the immunoSEQ Assay. In TCRdb, the immuneACCESS table is reduced to in-frame sequences with V and J assigned. These tables do not hold every clone; where another copy was compared, an unresolved V gene accounts for under half, and the others remain unexplained. This sample is represented by about 9,100 clones; 66% of them were singletons. 42% of the sample is taken by the ten largest.

On this clone itself: It has no known antigen specificity. Within one base of it there is no much larger clone, and no base qualities were kept.

The sequence links TRBV29-1 to TRBJ2-3; TRBD2 might be the D gene, on 6 matching bases. The material was CD4+ or CD8+ T cells sorted from blood, obtained in a trial of the OX40 agonist ivuxolimab. The receptor's source is an adult with an advanced solid tumor such as melanoma, head and neck, liver or kidney cancer. The CDR3 reads CSVDGLTDTQYF. The bases are TGCAGCGTCGACGGACTAACGGATACGCAGTATTTT.